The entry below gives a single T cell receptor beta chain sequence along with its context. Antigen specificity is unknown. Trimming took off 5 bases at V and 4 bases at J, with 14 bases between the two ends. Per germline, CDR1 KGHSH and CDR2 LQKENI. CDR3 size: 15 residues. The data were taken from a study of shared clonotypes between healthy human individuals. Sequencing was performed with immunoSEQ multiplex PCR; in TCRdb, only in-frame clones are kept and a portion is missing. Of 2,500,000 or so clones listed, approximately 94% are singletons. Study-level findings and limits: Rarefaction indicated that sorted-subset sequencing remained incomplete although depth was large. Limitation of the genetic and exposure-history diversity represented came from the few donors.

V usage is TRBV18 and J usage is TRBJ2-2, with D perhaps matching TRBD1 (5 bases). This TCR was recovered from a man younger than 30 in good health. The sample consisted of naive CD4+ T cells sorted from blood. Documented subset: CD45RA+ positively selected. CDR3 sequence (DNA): TGTGCCAGCTCAAGTCGGAAAGGGGCCACCGGGGAGCTGTTTTTT. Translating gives CASSSRKGATGELFF.